These T cell receptor beta chains were read from a single sample in a study of STAT5B mutations in CD4+ large granular lymphocyte leukemia. Some clones are missing from TCRdb's copy, which holds only in-frame ones; the method was immunoSEQ multiplex PCR. This sample has about 31,000 clones; roughly 70% occur once, and the top ten carry less than 2.5%. The sequenced sample consisted of CD4+ T cells from blood buffy coats. The receptor source for this set is a human donor in good health. Each CDR3 is given with its conserved first and last residue. A D gene is named only where the DNA matches it firmly. Size is omitted from some rows. Given values are once, few, many or a class for expanded clones.

cdr3_nt	cdr3_aa	d_call	v_call	j_call	clone_size
TGTGCCAGCAGCTTGTATCGTTTTGAAGAGACCCAGTACTTC	CASSLYRFEETQYF	-	TRBV5-6	TRBJ2-5	-
TGTGCCAGCAGCAGGGGACAGGGATACGGCTACACCTTC	CASSRGQGYGYTF	TRBD1	TRBV7-2	TRBJ1-2	-
TGTGCCAGTAGTCTTAGGCGCCGGGAGAATTCACCCCTCCACTTT	CASSLRRRENSPLHF	-	TRBV19	TRBJ1-6	once
TGTGCCAGCAGCTCCGTGGCCGGCCGGGAAAAACTGTTTTTT	CASSSVAGREKLFF	-	TRBV5-5	TRBJ1-4	-
TGTGCCAGCAGTGAAATGGGCGGTCACTCCTACGAGCAGTACTTC	CASSEMGGHSYEQYF	-	TRBV2	TRBJ2-7	-
TGTGCCAGCAGCCAGACAGGGGGTGGCGAGCAGTACTTC	CASSQTGGGEQYF	TRBD1	TRBV7-3	TRBJ2-7	-
TGTGCCAGCAGCCCCCTCCTCTCCTCTGGAAACACCATATATTTT	CASSPLLSSGNTIYF	-	TRBV7-2	TRBJ1-3	-
TGCAGCGTTGTGTGGGCAGAGGAGACCCAGTACTTC	CSVVWAEETQYF	-	TRBV29-1	TRBJ2-5	-
TGTGCCACCGCCAAGTCAGGGTCTGGGGCCAACGTCCTGACTTTC	CATAKSGSGANVLTF	-	TRBV18	TRBJ2-6	-
TGTGCCATCAGTACAGGGGACTCCACAGATACGCAGTATTTT	CAISTGDSTDTQYF	-	TRBV10-3	TRBJ2-3	-
TGTGCCAGCAGTTCGGGACTGGCCGAAAGCGAGCAGTACTTC	CASSSGLAESEQYF	-	TRBV5-4	TRBJ2-7	-
TGTGCCACCCGGGGGGACAGATTGAACACTGAAGCTTTCTTT	CATRGDRLNTEAFF	TRBD1	TRBV2	TRBJ1-1	few
TGCGCCAGCAGCCGCGGCTCCTACAATGAGCAGTTCTTC	CASSRGSYNEQFF	-	TRBV4-3	TRBJ2-1	-
TGTGCCAGCTCACGCTCCGCGAACCCGACGGTTGCCGGGGAGCTGTTTTTT	CASSRSANPTVAGELFF	-	TRBV18	TRBJ2-2	-
TGTGCCAGCAGCCTCGGGGGAGCCATTGAAAAACTGTTTTTT	CASSLGGAIEKLFF	-	TRBV7-9	TRBJ1-4	-
TGTGCCAGCAGCTTAGTCAGACTGGAGACCCAGTACTTC	CASSLVRLETQYF	-	TRBV7-8	TRBJ2-5	-
TGTGCCAGCAGCCCCACCGGGGGAAGGATCTCTGGAAACACCATATATTTT	CASSPTGGRISGNTIYF	-	TRBV4-2	TRBJ1-3	-
TGTGCCACCAGCACACTAGCCGTACACGAGCAGTACTTC	CATSTLAVHEQYF	-	TRBV15	TRBJ2-7	-
TGTGCCAGTAGGGGACAGGATCTCACTGAAGCTTTCTTT	CASRGQDLTEAFF	TRBD1	TRBV19	TRBJ1-1	few
TGTGCCAGCAGCTTGGTCCCTGGGCCATACGAGCAGTACTTC	CASSLVPGPYEQYF	-	TRBV5-6	TRBJ2-7	-